This T cell receptor beta chain was identified in a study of identifying expanded T cells in peripheral blood. The CDR3 sequence is 14 residues long. V was pared by 1 base and J by 8 bases, with 10 bases between. Germline CDR1 reads SGHDT; CDR2 reads YYEEEE. No infections or other immune events were documented during collection. Note on this clone: Antigen specificity is unknown.

Whole-study findings and limits: Technical replicates showed approximately 1.2 changed clones; approximately 2 weeks roughly 16; four weeks 19. Variance in clone template counts between roughly two-week samples significantly increased with total template count across all healthy donors.

Method: immunoSEQ multiplex PCR; TCRdb's copy keeps in-frame clones and lacks some. The top ten hold approximately 5% of the sample, which has some 93,000 clones, over 75% seen once. Material for sequencing was blood. The V and J genes are TRBV5-6 and TRBJ1-6, with D unresolved. The sequence derives from a person aged 18 to 75 in good health. CDR3 protein: CASSLQKTDSPLHF. DNA of the CDR3: TGTGCCAGCAGCTTGCAGAAAACGGATTCACCCCTCCACTTT. Filled out from reference TRBV5-6 and TRBJ1-6, the complete variable domain reads DAGVTQSPTHLIKTRGQQVTLRCSPKSGHDTVSWYQQALGQGPQFIFQYYEEEERQRGNFPDRFSGHQFPNYSSELNVNALLLGDSALYLCASSLQKTDSPLHFGNGTRLTVT.